This T cell receptor (beta chain) appears in the sequencing data of a study of Ad26.COV2.S vaccination and SARS-CoV-2 variants (dated by TCRdb to the early 2020s). A note on the overall study: Vaccine-arm donors were drawn from COV1001, a multicentre, randomized, double-blind, placebo-controlled phase I-IIa trial of Ad26.COV2.S in healthy adults. Investigators remained blinded to trial group allocation during experiments and outcome assessment. Ad26.COV2.S was given intramuscularly at 5x10^10 or 1x10^11 viral particles, as a single shot or as two shots 56 days apart. The specificity and breadth of SARS-CoV-2-reactive T cell receptors after Ad26.COV2.S vaccination were assessed by TCRbeta repertoire sequencing. A total of roughly 32 samples were included in the TCR-sequenced set, comprising around 19 Ad26.COV2.S vaccine recipients, 5 placebo recipients and 8 SARS-CoV-2 convalescent individuals. Trial participants were randomized into five groups of five: low-dose or high-dose Ad26.COV2.S given once or twice, or placebo on both occasions. Overall study results and their limits: The authors noted that total T cell responses may have been underestimated by the TCR breadth and depth analyses. Higher spike-specific TCR breadth was observed in Ad26.COV2.S recipients than in placebo recipients (P = 0.0014). The study was not powered for comparison of responses between vaccine doses or regimens. Vaccine and placebo recipients had comparable non-spike TCR breadth, which fits with the vaccine containing only spike. After vaccination, substantial breadth of spike-specific CD8+ and CD4+ T cell responses was reported.

Reading from cysteine to phenylalanine, the CDR3 counts 14 amino acids. Of all the DNA, just the CDR3 is kept, 42 bases in frame from base 1. V loses 6 bases, J loses 5 bases, and the germline ends lie 17 bases apart. Taken from the germline V gene (reference sequence), the CDR1 and CDR2 loops are MNHEY and SMNVEV. The immunoSEQ Assay was used to sequence TCRbeta CDR3 regions. After extraction, genomic DNA underwent amplification by bias-controlled multiplex PCR, followed by high-throughput sequencing. The paper's processing steps were these. Collapsing and filtering of sequences were performed to quantify the absolute abundance of each unique TCRbeta CDR3 region. T cell fraction was estimated by normalization of TCRbeta template counts to usable DNA, with usable DNA being measured through amplification of reference genes present in all nucleated cells. Repertoire TCRs were annotated as SARS-CoV-2-specific when V gene, CDR3 amino acid sequence and J gene were exactly matched to a known reactive TCR set. The reference SARS-CoV-2 TCR set came from MIRA and was filtered for enrichment in COVID-19-positive ImmuneCODE repertoires, removing public or cross-reactive TCRs. Using the MIRA antigens, annotated TCRs were further analysed by specific ORF or by position within an ORF. Breadth was defined as the number of annotated unique rearrangements divided by the total number of unique productive rearrangements, and depth was defined as the summed frequency of the annotated unique rearrangements. Two-sided Wilcoxon rank-sum tests were used to compare TCR breadth between groups. The immuneACCESS repertoire file appears here via TCRdb, limited to in-frame rearrangements. These files lack a portion of the clones; in checked studies, under half of the deficit traces to unresolved V genes, and the cause of the others is not known. Clone size and V and J calls were adopted from that table, with D and trimming inferred from the DNA. For this sample the table gives about 480,000 clones, of which roughly 85% were detected only once. About 13% of the sample is in the top ten clones.

Note on this clone: Its cognate antigen has yet to be identified. Base qualities are not at hand, and no much larger clone is one base apart.

The sample's treatment or condition label is to be understood as: 19 received Ad26.COV2.S at low or high dose, single or two shots; roughly 5 received placebo; per-sample allocation not given. For vaccine and placebo recipients, the sequenced repertoires came from samples collected on day 63 after the first injection. Cohort 1b enrolled about two dozen adults aged 18-55 years at a single site in Boston, USA, between 29 July and 7 August 2020. Ad26.COV2.S was a replication-incompetent adenovirus type 26 vector expressing a prefusion-stabilized SARS-CoV-2 spike protein from the original Wuhan strain.

The specimen comprised peripheral blood, sampled in a trial of Ad26.COV2.S vaccine versus placebo. This TCR came from a person aged 18-60 years who received the Ad26.COV2.S COVID-19 vaccine or a placebo. The rearrangement combines TRBV27 with TRBJ2-7; D gene: possibly TRBD2, on 5 matching bases. The DNA sequence reads TGTGCCAGCAGGGGTCCGGGGTTGTGGGACGAGCAGTACTTC. The translation is CASRGPGLWDEQYF.